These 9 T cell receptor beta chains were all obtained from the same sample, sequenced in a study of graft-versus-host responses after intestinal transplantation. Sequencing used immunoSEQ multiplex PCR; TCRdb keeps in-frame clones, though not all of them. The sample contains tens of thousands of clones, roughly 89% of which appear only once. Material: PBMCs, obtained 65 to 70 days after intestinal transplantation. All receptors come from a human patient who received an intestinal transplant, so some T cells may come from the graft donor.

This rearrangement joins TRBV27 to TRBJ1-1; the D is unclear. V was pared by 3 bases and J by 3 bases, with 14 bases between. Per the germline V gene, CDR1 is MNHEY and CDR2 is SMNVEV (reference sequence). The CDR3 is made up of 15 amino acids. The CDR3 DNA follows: TGTGCCAGCAGTTTGGCGGGTGGGTCCGACACTGAAGCTTTCTTT. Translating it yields CASSLAGGSDTEAFF.

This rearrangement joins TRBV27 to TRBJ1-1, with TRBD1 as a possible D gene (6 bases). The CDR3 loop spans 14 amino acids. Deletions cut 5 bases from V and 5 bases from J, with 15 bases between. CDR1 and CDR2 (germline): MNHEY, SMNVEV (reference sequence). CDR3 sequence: CASSLGGSRTEAFF. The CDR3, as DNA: TGTGCCAGCAGTCTCGGGGGCTCACGAACTGAAGCTTTCTTT.

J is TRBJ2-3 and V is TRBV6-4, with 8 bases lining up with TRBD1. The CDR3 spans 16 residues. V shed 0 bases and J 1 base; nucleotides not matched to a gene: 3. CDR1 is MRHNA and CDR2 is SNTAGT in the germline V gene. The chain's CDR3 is CASSDSEGQGTDTQYF. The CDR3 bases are TGTGCCAGCAGTGACTCGGAGGGACAGGGCACAGATACGCAGTATTTT.

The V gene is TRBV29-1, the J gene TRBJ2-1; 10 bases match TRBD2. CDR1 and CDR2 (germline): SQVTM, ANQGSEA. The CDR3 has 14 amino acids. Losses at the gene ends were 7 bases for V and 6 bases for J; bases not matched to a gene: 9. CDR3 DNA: TGCAGCGGACAAGCGGGGGGGCCTCGCAATGAGCAGTTCTTC. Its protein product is CSGQAGGPRNEQFF.

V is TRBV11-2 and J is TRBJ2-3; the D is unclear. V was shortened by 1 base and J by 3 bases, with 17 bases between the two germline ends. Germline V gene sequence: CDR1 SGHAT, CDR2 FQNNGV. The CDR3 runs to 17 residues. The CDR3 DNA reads TGTGCCAGCAGCTTAGTCGTTTCCACACAACGAACAGATACGCAGTATTTT. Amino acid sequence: CASSLVVSTQRTDTQYF.

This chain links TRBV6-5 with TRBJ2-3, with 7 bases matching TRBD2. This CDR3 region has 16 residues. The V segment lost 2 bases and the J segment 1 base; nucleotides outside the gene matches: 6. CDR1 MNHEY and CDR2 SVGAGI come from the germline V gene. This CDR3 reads CASSYLAAVGTDTQYF. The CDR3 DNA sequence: TGTGCCAGCAGTTACCTAGCGGCGGTGGGCACAGATACGCAGTATTTT.

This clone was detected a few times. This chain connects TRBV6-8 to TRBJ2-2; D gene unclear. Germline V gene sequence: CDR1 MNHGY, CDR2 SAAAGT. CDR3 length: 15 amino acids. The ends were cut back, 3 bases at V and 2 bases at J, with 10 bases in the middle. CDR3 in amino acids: CASSYSRPNTGELFF. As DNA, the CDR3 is TGTGCCAGCAGTTATTCAAGGCCCAACACCGGGGAGCTGTTTTTT.

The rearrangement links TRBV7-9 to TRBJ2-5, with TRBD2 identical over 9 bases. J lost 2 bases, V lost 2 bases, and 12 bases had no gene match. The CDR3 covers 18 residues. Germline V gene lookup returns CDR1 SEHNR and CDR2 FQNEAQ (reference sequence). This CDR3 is CASSLQLIGLAGQETQYF. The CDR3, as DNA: TGTGCCAGCAGCTTACAATTGATTGGGCTAGCGGGGCAAGAGACCCAGTACTTC. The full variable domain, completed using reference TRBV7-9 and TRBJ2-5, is DTGVSQNPRHKITKRGQNVTFRCDPISEHNRLYWYRQTLGQGPEFLTYFQNEAQLEKSRLLSDRFSAERPKGSFSTLEIQRTEQGDSAMYLCASSLQLIGLAGQETQYFGPGTRLLVL.

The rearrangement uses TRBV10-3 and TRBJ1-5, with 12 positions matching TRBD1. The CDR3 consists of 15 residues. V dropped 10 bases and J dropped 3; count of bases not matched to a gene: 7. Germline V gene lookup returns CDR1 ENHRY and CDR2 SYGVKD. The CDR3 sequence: CATGTGGDFNQPQHF. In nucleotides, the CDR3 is TGTGCCACGGGGACAGGGGGCGATTTCAATCAGCCCCAGCATTTT.